This TCR beta chain emerged from a study of Graves' ophthalmopathy and Graves' hyperthyroidism. Study-level points and caveats: The majority of expanded thyroid clonotypes above 0.001 frequency also occurred in blood. Ophthalmopathy progression prediction by the model yielded a sensitivity of 60% to 71% and a specificity of roughly 72%.

For donors with ophthalmopathy, the disease showed moderate-to-severe activity, reached CAS ≥3 and NOSPECS ≥4, and had lasted under 3 months. A diagnosis was made from clinical symptoms together with serum thyroxine, TRAb, thyroid ultrasound and orbital computed tomography. Trimming cost V 10 bases and J 2 bases, with 20 bases left between them. The CDR3 covers 15 residues. The germline V gene has CDR1 ENHRY and CDR2 SYGVKD. TCR beta CDR3 regions were amplified from RNA transcripts. In the first round, RT-PCR was carried out with HTBI primers, and a multiplex PCR formed the second round. TCRdb re-analysed the multiplex PCR reads in MiXCR, keeping a single row per CDR3 protein. Here the sample spans around 600,000 distinct CDR3 sequences, about 41% being singletons. Worth noting for this clonotype: Its antigen is currently unknown.

The V call is TRBV10-3, the J call TRBJ2-5; D call uncertain. Sequencing was performed on peripheral blood. The sequence was collected from an adult man with Graves' ophthalmopathy. DNA of the CDR3: TGTGCCAGCAGCCGAGGCGCGGTTTTTCAAGAGACCCAGTACTTC. This sequence encodes CASSRGAVFQETQYF.